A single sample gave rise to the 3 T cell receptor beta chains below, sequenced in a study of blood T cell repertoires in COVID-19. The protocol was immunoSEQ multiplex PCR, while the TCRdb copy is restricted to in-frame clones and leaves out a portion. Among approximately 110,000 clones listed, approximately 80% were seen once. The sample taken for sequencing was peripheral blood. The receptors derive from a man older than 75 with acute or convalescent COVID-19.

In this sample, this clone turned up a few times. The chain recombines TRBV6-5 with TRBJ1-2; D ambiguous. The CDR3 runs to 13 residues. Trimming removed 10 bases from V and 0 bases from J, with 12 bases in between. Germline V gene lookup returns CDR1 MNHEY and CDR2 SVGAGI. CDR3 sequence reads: CAIQRSTNYGYTF. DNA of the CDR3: TGTGCCATCCAGAGGAGTACTAACTATGGCTACACCTTC.

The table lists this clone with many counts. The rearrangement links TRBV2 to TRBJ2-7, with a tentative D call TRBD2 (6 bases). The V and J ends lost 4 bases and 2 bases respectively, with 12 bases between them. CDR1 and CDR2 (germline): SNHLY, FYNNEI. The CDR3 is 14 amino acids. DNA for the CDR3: TGTGCCAGCAGTGGACGGGAGACGACCTACGAGCAGTACTTC. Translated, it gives CASSGRETTYEQYF. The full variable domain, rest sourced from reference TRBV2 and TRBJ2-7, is EPEVTQTPSHQVTQMGQEVILRCVPISNHLYFYWYRQILGQKVEFLVSFYNNEISEKSEIFDDQFSVERPDGSNFTLKIRSTKLEDSAMYFCASSGRETTYEQYFGPGTRLTVT.

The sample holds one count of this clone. CDR3 bases: TGTGCCAGCACTCTGACAGGGTTGGGGAATGAGCAGTTCTTC. Translated: CASTLTGLGNEQFF. The chain has TRBV6-6 and TRBJ2-1; TRBD1 matches at 7 bases. Per the germline V gene, CDR1 is MNHNY and CDR2 is SVGAGI (reference sequence). This CDR3 region has 14 residues. V shed 7 bases, J shed 7 bases, and the junction held 10 bases outside the gene matches.